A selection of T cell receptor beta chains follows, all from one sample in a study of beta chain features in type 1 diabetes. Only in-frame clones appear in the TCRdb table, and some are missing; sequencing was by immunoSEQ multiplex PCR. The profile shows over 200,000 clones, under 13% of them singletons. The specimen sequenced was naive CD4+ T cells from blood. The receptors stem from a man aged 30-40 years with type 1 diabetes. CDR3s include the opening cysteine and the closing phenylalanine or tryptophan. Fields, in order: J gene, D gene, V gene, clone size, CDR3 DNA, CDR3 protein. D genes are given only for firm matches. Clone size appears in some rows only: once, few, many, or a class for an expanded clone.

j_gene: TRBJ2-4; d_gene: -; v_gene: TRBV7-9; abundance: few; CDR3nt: TGTGCCAGCACCCCCAGGGACATTCAGTACTTC; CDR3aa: CASTPRDIQYF
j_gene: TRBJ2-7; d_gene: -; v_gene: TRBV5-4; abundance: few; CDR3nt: TGTGCCAGCAGCTTGGACAGATACGAGCAGTACTTC; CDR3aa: CASSLDRYEQYF
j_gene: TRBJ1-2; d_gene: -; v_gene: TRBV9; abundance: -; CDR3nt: TGTGCCAGCGCCGCTGGGCGCTATGGCTACACCTTC; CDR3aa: CASAAGRYGYTF
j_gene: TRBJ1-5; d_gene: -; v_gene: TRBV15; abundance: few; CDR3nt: TGTGCCACCAGCGAACGACTAACAGCGGGTAGGGATCAGCCCCAGCATTTT; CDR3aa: CATSERLTAGRDQPQHF
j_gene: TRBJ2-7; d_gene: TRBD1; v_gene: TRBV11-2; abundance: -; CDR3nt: TGTGCCAGCAGCTTTCGGACAGGAGCCTACGAGCAGTACTTC; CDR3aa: CASSFRTGAYEQYF
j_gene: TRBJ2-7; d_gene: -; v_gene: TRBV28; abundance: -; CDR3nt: TGTGCCAGCAATACAGGATCAGAGCAGTACTTC; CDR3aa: CASNTGSEQYF
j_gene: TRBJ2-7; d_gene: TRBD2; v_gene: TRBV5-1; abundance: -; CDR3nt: TGCGCCAGCAGCCGGGAGACTAGCATCTACGAGCAGTACTTC; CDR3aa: CASSRETSIYEQYF
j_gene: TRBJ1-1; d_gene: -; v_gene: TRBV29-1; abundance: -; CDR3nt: TGCAGCGTTGGACAGAAGTTGAACACTGAAGCTTTCTTT; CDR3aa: CSVGQKLNTEAFF
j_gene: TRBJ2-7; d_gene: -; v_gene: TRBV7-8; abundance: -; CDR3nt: TGTGCCAGCAGCTTAGGGAGCTCTCCCAACTACGAGCAGTACTTC; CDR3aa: CASSLGSSPNYEQYF
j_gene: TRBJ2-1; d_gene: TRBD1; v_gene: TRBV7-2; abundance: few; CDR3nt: TGTGCCAGCAGCTTAGCAGGGACAGGGGCATACAATGAGCAGTTCTTC; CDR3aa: CASSLAGTGAYNEQFF
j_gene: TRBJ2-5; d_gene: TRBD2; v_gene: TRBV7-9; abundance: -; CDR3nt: TGTGCCAGCAGCATCCTGACTAGCGGGGTCTCTAGGCAAGAGACCCAGTACTTC; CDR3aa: CASSILTSGVSRQETQYF
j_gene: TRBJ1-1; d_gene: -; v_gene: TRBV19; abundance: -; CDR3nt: TGTGCCAGTAGCGAAAACAGGGATATGAACACTGAAGCTTTCTTT; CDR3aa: CASSENRDMNTEAFF
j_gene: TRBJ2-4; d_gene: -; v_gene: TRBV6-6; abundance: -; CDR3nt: TGTGCCAGCAGTTGGTCGGGACGGGGGAACATTCAGTACTTC; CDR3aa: CASSWSGRGNIQYF
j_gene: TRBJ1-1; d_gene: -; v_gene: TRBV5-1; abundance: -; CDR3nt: TGCGCCAGCAGCTTGGATGGTTGGGGCTTCATGAACACTGAAGCTTTCTTT; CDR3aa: CASSLDGWGFMNTEAFF
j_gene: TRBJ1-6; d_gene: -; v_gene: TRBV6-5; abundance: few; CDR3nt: TGTGCCAGCAGTTACTCGGGGGCGGTATATGATTCACCCCTCCACTTT; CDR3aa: CASSYSGAVYDSPLHF